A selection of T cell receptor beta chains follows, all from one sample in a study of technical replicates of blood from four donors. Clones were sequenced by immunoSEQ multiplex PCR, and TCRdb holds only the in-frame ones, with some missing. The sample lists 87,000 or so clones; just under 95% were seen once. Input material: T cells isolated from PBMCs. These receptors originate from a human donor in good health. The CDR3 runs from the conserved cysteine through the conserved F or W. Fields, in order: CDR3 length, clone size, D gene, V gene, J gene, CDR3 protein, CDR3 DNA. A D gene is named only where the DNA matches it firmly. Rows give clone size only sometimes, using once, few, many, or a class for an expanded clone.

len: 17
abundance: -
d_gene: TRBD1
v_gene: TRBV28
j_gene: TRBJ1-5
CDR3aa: CASTSGGSLWSNQPQHF
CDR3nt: TGTGCCAGCACGTCAGGGGGTAGCTTATGGAGCAATCAGCCCCAGCATTTT

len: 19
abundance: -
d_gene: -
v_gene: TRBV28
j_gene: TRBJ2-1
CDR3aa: CASTHFGEGAWTSEDEQFF
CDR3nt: -

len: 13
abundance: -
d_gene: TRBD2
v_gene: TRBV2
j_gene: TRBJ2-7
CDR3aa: CASTGGRTYEQYF
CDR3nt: TGTGCCAGCACTGGCGGGAGGACCTACGAGCAGTACTTC

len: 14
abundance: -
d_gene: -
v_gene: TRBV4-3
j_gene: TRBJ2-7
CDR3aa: CASSQDHRDNEQYF
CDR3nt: TGCGCCAGCAGCCAAGATCACAGGGACAACGAGCAGTACTTC

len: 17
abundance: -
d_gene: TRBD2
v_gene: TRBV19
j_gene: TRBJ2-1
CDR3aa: CASSIDTTSVRINEQFF
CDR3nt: TGTGCCAGTAGTATAGATACGACTAGCGTGAGGATTAATGAGCAGTTCTTC

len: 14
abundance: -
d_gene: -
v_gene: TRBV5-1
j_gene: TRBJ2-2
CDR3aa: CASSLETNTGELFF
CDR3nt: TGCGCCAGCAGCTTGGAGACAAACACCGGGGAGCTGTTTTTT

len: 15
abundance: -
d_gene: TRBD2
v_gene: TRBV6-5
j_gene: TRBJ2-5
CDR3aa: CASSYSRGRVETQYF
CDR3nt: TGTGCCAGCAGTTACTCGCGAGGGAGGGTAGAGACCCAGTACTTC

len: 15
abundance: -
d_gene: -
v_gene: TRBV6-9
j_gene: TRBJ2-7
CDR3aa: CASSYSWNRYYEQYF
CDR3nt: TGTGCCAGCAGTTATTCGTGGAACAGGTACTACGAGCAGTACTTC

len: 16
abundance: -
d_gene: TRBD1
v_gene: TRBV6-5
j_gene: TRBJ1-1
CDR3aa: CASSYLGQGGGTEAFF
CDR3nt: TGTGCCAGCAGTTACTTAGGACAGGGGGGCGGCACTGAAGCTTTCTTT

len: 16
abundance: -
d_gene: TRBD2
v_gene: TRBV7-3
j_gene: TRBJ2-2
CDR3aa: CASSLRDYRSTGELFF
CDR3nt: TGTGCCAGCAGCCTCCGGGACTATAGATCAACCGGGGAGCTGTTTTTT

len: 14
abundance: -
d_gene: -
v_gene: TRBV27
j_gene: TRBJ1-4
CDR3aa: CASSLGQGDGKLFF
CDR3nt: TGTGCCAGCAGTTTAGGGCAGGGTGACGGAAAACTGTTTTTT

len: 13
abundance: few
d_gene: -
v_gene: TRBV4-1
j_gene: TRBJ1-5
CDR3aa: CASSPQGLGPQHF
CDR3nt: TGCGCCAGCAGCCCCCAGGGGCTAGGGCCCCAGCATTTT

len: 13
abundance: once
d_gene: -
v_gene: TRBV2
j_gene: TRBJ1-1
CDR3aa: CASTPGEFAEAFF
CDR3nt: TGTGCCAGCACACCAGGGGAGTTCGCTGAAGCTTTCTTT

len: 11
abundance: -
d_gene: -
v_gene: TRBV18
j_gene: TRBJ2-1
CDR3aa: CASSLEYEQFF
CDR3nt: TGTGCCAGCTCCCTTGAGTATGAGCAGTTCTTC

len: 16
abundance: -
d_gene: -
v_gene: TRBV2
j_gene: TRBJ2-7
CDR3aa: CASSQAGSRVPYEQYF
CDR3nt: TGTGCCAGCAGCCAAGCAGGTAGCAGGGTCCCCTACGAGCAGTACTTC

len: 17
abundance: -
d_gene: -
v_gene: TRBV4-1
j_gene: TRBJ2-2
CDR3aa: CASSQDRGGMNTGELFF
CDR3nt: TGCGCCAGCAGCCAAGATCGGGGCGGGATGAACACCGGGGAGCTGTTTTTT

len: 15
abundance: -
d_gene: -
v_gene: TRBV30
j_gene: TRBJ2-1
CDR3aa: CAWSAGEYLNNEQFF
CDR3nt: TGTGCCTGGAGTGCCGGGGAGTACCTCAACAATGAGCAGTTCTTC

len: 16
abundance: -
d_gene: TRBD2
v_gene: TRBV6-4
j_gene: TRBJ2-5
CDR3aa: CASPSNGLAGVETQYF
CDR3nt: TGTGCCAGCCCCTCCAATGGACTAGCGGGAGTAGAGACCCAGTACTTC

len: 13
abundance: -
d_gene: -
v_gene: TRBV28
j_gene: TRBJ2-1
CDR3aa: CASSTLLGDEQFF
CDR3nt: TGTGCCAGCAGCACCCTCCTAGGCGATGAGCAGTTCTTC

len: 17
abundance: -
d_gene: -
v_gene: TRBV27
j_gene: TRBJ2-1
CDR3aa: CASSPSLGDWLRNEQFF
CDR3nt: TGTGCCAGCAGTCCCTCCCTGGGGGACTGGTTAAGGAATGAGCAGTTCTTC

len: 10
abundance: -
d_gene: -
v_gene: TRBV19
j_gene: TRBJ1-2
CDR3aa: CASSLYGYTF
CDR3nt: TGTGCCAGTAGTCTCTATGGCTACACCTTC

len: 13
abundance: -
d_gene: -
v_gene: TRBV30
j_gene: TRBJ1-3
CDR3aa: CAWSGGHGNTIYF
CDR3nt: TGTGCCTGGAGTGGAGGGCATGGAAACACCATATATTTT

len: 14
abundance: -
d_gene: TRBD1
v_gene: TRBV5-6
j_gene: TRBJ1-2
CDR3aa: CASTVRDRGDGYTF
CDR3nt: TGTGCCAGCACCGTCCGGGACAGGGGGGATGGCTACACCTTC

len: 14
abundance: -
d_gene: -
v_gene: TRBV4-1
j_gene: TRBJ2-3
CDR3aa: CASSVVPLGDTQYF
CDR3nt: TGCGCCAGCAGCGTTGTCCCTCTCGGGGATACGCAGTATTTT

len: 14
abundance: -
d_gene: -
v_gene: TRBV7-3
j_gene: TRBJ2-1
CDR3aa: CASSLRGSEDEQFF
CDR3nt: TGTGCCAGCAGCTTAAGAGGCAGCGAAGATGAGCAGTTCTTC

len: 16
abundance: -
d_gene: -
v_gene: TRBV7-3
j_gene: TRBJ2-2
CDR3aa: CASSLRLIGETGELFF
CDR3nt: TGTGCCAGCAGCTTAAGACTCATTGGGGAGACCGGGGAGCTGTTTTTT

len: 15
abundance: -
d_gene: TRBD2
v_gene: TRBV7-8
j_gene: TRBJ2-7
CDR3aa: CASSPRAGVVHEQYF
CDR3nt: TGTGCCAGCAGCCCTAGGGCGGGAGTGGTCCACGAGCAGTACTTC

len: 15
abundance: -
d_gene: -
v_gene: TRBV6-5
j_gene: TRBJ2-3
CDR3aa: CASSYSYPTGDTQYF
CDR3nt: TGTGCCAGCAGTTACTCTTACCCGACGGGGGATACGCAGTATTTT

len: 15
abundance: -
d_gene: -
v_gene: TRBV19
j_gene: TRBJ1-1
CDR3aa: CASSIYRSVNTEAFF
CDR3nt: TGTGCCAGTAGTATATACAGGAGCGTGAACACTGAAGCTTTCTTT

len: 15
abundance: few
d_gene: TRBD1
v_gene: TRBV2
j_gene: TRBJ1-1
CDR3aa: CASSEWTGRNTEAFF
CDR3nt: TGTGCCAGCAGTGAGTGGACAGGGAGGAACACTGAAGCTTTCTTT

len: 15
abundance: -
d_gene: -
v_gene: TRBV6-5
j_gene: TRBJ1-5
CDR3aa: CASSSSNEGDQPQHF
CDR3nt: TGTGCCAGCAGCTCCTCGAACGAGGGAGATCAGCCCCAGCATTTT

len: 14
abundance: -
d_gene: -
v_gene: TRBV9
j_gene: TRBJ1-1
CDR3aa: CASSVAAGNTEAFF
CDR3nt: TGTGCCAGCAGCGTAGCCGCCGGGAACACTGAAGCTTTCTTT

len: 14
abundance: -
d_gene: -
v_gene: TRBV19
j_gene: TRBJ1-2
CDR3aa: CASSIGQRYYGYTF
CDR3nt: TGTGCCAGTAGTATAGGACAACGGTACTATGGCTACACCTTC

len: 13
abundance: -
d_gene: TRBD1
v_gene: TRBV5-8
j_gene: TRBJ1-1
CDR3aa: CAINRGGNTEAFF
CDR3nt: TGTGCCATCAACAGGGGCGGGAACACTGAAGCTTTCTTT

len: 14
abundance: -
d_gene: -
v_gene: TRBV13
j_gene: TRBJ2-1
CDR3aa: CASSLLVGANEQFF
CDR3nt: TGTGCCAGCAGCTTACTAGTGGGAGCCAATGAGCAGTTCTTC

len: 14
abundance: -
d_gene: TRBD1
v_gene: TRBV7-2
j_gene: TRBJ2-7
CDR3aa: CASRTGTGHVGQYF
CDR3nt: TGTGCCAGCCGTACCGGGACAGGCCACGTGGGGCAGTACTTC

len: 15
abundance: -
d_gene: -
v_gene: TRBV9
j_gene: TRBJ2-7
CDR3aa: CASSVAVGHSYEQYF
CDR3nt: TGTGCCAGCAGCGTAGCGGTTGGTCACTCCTACGAGCAGTACTTC

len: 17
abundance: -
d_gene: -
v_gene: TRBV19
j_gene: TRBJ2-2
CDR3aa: CASSIVWAGVKTGELFF
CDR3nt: TGTGCCAGTAGTATCGTGTGGGCAGGGGTGAAGACCGGGGAGCTGTTTTTT

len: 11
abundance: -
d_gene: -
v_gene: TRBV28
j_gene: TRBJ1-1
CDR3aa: CASSLAGVAFF
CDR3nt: TGTGCCAGCAGCTTAGCAGGGGTAGCTTTCTTT

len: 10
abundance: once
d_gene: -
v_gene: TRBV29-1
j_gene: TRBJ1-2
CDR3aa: CSALTGFYTF
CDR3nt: TGCAGCGCCCTGACAGGCTTCTACACCTTC

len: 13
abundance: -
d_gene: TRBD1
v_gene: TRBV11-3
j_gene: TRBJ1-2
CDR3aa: CASSLTGDYGYTF
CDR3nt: TGTGCCAGCAGCCTTACAGGGGACTATGGCTACACCTTC

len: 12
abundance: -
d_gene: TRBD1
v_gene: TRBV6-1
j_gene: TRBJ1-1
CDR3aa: CATYRGYTEAFF
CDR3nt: TGTGCCACCTACAGGGGGTACACTGAAGCTTTCTTT